This T cell receptor (beta chain) was documented in a study of CD8+CD57+ T cells in acquired aplastic anemia. The study's findings and limits: Patients and controls were found to share 25 to 35 CD8+ CDR3 sequences. For CD8+ Simpson's diversity, patients and controls showed no significant difference.

Investigators profiled TCR beta VDJ and CDR3 from genomic DNA template. Via MiXCR, TCRdb re-called the reads, giving one row per CDR3 protein. The sample consists of about 270,000 distinct CDR3 sequences, 45% to 70% of them appearing once. This clonotype came up many times. Its antigen is still unknown. The CDR3 consists of 16 residues. V was pared by 6 bases and J by 7 bases, with 19 bases between. Germline-derived CDR1 and CDR2 are SNHLY and FYNNEI. This clonotype was obtained from a human donor with severe aplastic anemia or a healthy control (not recorded which). The V call is TRBV2, the J call TRBJ1-6; perhaps TRBD1 as D (5 bases). The sequenced sample was sorted CD4+, CD8+, or CD8+CD57+ T cells (not recorded which) from PBMCs. The CDR3 loop is CASSWDAGLGNSPLHF. The CDR3 bases are TGTGCCAGCAGCTGGGACGCCGGCCTGGGAAATTCACCCCTCCACTTT.